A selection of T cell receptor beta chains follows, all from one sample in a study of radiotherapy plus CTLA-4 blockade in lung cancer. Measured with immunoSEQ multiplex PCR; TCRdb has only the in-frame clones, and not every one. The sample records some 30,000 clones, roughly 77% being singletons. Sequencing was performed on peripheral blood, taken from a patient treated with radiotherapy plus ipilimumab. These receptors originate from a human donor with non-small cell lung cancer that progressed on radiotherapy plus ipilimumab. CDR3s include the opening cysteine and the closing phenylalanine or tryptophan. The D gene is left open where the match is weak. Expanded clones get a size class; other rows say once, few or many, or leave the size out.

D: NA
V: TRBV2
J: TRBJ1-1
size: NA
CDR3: CASSLLTGEAFF
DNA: TGTGCCAGCAGCCTTCTCACAGGGGAAGCTTTCTTT

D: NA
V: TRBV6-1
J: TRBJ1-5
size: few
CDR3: CASSPWQGQPQHF
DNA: TGTGCCAGCAGTCCCTGGCAGGGACAGCCCCAGCATTTT

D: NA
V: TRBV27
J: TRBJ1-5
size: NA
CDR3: CASSSGNQPQHF
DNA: TGTGCCAGCAGTTCGGGCAATCAGCCCCAGCATTTT

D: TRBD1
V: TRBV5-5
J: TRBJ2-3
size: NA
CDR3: CASSRTGDNTDTQYF
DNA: TGTGCCAGCAGCCGTACAGGGGACAACACAGATACGCAGTATTTT

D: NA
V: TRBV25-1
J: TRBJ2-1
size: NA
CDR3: CASSGTRSVVSGNEQFF
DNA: TGTGCCAGCAGTGGGACTCGCTCGGTGGTCTCTGGCAATGAGCAGTTCTTC

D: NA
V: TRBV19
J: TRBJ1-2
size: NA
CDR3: CASSIANGRYSYGYTF
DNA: TGTGCCAGTAGTATAGCGAATGGTCGGTACTCCTATGGCTACACCTTC

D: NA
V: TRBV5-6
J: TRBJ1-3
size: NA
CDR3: CASSLIQGNTIYF
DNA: TGTGCCAGCAGCTTGATACAGGGAAACACCATATATTTT

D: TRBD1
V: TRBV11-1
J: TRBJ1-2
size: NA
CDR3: CASSARQGIGYTF
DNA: TGTGCCAGCAGCGCCCGACAGGGGATTGGCTACACCTTC

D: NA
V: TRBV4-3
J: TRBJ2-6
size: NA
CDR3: CASSQDSTGGANVLTF
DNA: TGCGCCAGCAGCCAAGATAGCACGGGTGGGGCCAACGTCCTGACTTTC

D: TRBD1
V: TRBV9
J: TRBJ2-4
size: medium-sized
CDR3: CASSVGGQGNIQYF
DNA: TGTGCCAGCAGCGTAGGAGGACAGGGAAACATTCAGTACTTC

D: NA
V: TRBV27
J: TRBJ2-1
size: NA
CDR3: CASSLGGNEQFF
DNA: TGTGCCAGCAGTTTAGGAGGCAATGAGCAGTTCTTC

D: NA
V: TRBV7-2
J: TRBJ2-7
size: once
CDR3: CASSQFYEQYF
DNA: TGTGCCAGCAGCCAATTCTACGAGCAGTACTTC

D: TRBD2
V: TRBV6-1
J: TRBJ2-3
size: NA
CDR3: CASSELGGGFTDTQYF
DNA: TGTGCCAGCAGTGAACTCGGCGGGGGGTTCACAGATACGCAGTATTTT

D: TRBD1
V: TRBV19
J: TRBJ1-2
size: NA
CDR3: CASSPDRGGWGYTF
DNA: TGTGCCAGTAGCCCCGACAGGGGCGGTTGGGGCTACACCTTC

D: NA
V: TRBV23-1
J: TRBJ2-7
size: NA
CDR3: CASSQNRDNSYEQYF
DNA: TGCGCCAGCAGTCAAAACCGGGACAACTCCTACGAGCAGTACTTC

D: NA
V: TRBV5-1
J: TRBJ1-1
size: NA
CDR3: CASSWGDTEAFF
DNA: TGCGCCAGCAGCTGGGGCGACACTGAAGCTTTCTTT

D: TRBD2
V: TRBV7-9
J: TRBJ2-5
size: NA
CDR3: CASSLVVLREGFQETQYF
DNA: TGTGCCAGCAGCTTAGTCGTGTTGAGGGAGGGGTTCCAAGAGACCCAGTACTTC

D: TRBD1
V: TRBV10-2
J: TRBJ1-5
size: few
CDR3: CASSDGAGGFDQPQHF
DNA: TGCGCCAGCAGTGATGGGGCAGGGGGCTTCGACCAGCCCCAGCATTTT

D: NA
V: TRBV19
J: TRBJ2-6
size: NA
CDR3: CASSIGALGANVLTF
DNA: TGTGCCAGTAGCATAGGGGCGCTTGGGGCCAACGTCCTGACTTTC

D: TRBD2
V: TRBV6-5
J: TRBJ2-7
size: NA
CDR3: CASRSVGASGGEQYF
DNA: TGTGCCAGCAGATCTGTGGGGGCTAGCGGGGGCGAGCAGTACTTC

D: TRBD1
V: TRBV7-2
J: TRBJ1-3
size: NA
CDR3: CASSLNRGRNTIYF
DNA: TGTGCCAGCAGCTTAAACAGGGGGCGAAACACCATATATTTT

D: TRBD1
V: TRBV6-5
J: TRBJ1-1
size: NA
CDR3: CASSGPGQVNTEAFF
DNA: TGTGCCAGCAGTGGCCCAGGACAGGTCAACACTGAAGCTTTCTTT

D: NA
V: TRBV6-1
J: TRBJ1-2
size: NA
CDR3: CASSAQIIYGYTF
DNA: TGTGCCAGCAGTGCACAAATTATCTATGGCTACACCTTC

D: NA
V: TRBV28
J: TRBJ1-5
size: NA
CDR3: CASSPGQSINQPQHF
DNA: TGTGCCAGCAGTCCCGGACAGAGCATCAATCAGCCCCAGCATTTT

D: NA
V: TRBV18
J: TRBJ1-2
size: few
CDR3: CASSPDGSNYGYTF
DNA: TGTGCCAGCTCACCGGACGGGAGTAACTATGGCTACACCTTC

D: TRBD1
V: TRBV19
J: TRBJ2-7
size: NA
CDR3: CASRDRANEQYF
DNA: TGTGCCAGTAGGGACAGGGCCAACGAGCAGTACTTC

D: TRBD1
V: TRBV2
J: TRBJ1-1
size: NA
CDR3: CASSVTQGAAEAFF
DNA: TGTGCCAGCAGTGTTACTCAGGGGGCCGCTGAAGCTTTCTTT

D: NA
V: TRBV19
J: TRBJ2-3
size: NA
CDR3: CASSIGRGGNTDTQYF
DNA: TGTGCCAGTAGTATAGGAAGGGGGGGTAACACAGATACGCAGTATTTT

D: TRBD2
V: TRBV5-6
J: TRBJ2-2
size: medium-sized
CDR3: CASSLRLAGPTGELFF
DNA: TGTGCCAGCAGCTTGCGTCTAGCGGGGCCCACCGGGGAGCTGTTTTTT

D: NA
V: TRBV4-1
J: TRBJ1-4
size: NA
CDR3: CASSREPRDPKKLFF
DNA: TGCGCCAGCAGCCGGGAGCCCCGGGATCCTAAAAAACTGTTTTTT

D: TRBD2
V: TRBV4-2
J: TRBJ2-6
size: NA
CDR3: CASSPLAGGTGANVLTF
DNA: TGTGCCAGCAGCCCCTTAGCGGGGGGGACCGGGGCCAACGTCCTGACTTTC

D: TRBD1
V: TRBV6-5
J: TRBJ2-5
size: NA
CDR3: CASSRGTGRETQYF
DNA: TGTGCCAGCAGTCGAGGGACAGGGCGAGAGACCCAGTACTTC

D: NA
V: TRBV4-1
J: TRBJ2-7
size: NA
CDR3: CASSQGTGTYEQYF
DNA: TGCGCCAGCAGCCAAGGAACAGGTACCTACGAGCAGTACTTC

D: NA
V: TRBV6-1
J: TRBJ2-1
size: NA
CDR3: CASSVRWEDRLSSYNEQFF
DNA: TGTGCCAGCAGTGTAAGGTGGGAGGACAGGCTTTCCTCCTACAATGAGCAGTTCTTC

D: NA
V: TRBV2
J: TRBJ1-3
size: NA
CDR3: CASSIGVGNTIYF
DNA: TGTGCCAGCAGTATAGGGGTCGGAAACACCATATATTTT

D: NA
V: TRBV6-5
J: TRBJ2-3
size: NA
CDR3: CASSYSGASTDTQYF
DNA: TGTGCCAGCAGTTATTCAGGGGCATCCACAGATACGCAGTATTTT

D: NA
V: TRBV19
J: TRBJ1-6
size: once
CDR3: CASSRGDRDNAINSPLHF
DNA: TGTGCCAGTAGTAGGGGAGACCGGGACAATGCAATCAATTCACCCCTCCACTTT

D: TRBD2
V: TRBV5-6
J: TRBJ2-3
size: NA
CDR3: CASSWRTSGGRSTDTQYF
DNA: TGTGCCAGCAGCTGGAGGACTAGCGGGGGGAGGAGCACAGATACGCAGTATTTT

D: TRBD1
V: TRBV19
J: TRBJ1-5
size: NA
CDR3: CASSRRTGTERQHF
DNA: TGTGCCAGTAGTCGGAGGACAGGGACTGAACGCCAGCATTTT

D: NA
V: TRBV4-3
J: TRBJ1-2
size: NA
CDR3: CASSPQVGGTGYTF
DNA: TGCGCCAGCAGCCCCCAAGTCGGGGGAACGGGCTACACCTTC

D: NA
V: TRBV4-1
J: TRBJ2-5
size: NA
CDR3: CASSRTLRETQYF
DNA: TGCGCCAGCAGCCGCACCCTTCGGGAGACCCAGTACTTC

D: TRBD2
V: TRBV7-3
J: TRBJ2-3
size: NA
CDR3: CASSQGSSGAQYF
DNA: TGTGCCAGCAGCCAGGGGTCTAGCGGGGCACAGTATTTT

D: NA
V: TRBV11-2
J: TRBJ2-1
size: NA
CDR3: CASSLGAGTSYNEQFF
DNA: TGTGCCAGCAGCTTAGGGGCGGGGACTTCCTACAATGAGCAGTTCTTC

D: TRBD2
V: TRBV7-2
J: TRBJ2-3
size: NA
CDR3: CASSPFRGGTDTQYF
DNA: TGTGCCAGCAGCCCGTTTCGGGGGGGCACAGATACGCAGTATTTT

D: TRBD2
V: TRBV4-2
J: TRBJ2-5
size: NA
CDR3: CASSQVLIGTSLQETQYF
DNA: TGTGCCAGCAGCCAAGTCCTAATCGGGACTAGCCTGCAAGAGACCCAGTACTTC

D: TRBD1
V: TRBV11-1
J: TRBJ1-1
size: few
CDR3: CASSLGQGANTEAFF
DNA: TGTGCCAGCAGCTTAGGACAGGGGGCGAACACTGAAGCTTTCTTT

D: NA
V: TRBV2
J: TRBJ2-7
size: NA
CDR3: CASSVELSYEQYF
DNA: TGTGCCAGCAGTGTCGAACTTTCCTACGAGCAGTACTTC

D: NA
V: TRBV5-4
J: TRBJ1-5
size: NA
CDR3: CASSTQGTSQPQHF
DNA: TGTGCCAGCAGCACACAGGGAACGAGCCAGCCCCAGCATTTT

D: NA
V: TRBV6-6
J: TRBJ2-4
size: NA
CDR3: CASSPDIRAKNIQYF
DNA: TGTGCCAGCAGTCCCGACATCAGGGCCAAAAACATTCAGTACTTC

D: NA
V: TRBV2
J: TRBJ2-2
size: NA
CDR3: CASRRLGPGMNTGELFF
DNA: TGTGCCAGCAGACGTCTGGGCCCCGGGATGAACACCGGGGAGCTGTTTTTT

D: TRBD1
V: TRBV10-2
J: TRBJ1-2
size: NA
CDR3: CASSADRGHYGYTF
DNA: TGCGCCAGCAGTGCCGACAGGGGCCACTATGGCTACACCTTC

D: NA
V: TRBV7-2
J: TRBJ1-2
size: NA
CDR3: CASSLDLYGYTF
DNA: TGTGCCAGCAGCTTAGACCTCTACGGCTACACCTTC

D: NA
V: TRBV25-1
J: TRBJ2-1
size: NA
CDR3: CASSDLAGPGPDEQFF
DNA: TGTGCCAGCAGTGACCTGGCGGGGCCGGGCCCTGATGAGCAGTTCTTC

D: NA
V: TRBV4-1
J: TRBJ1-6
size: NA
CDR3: CASSRQLPFESYNSPLHF
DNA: TGCGCCAGCAGCCGACAGTTACCCTTCGAAAGCTATAATTCACCCCTCCACTTT

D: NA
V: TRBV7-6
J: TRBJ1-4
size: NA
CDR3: CASSLEERVATNEKLFF
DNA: TGTGCCAGCAGCTTAGAGGAGCGGGTGGCAACTAATGAAAAACTGTTTTTT